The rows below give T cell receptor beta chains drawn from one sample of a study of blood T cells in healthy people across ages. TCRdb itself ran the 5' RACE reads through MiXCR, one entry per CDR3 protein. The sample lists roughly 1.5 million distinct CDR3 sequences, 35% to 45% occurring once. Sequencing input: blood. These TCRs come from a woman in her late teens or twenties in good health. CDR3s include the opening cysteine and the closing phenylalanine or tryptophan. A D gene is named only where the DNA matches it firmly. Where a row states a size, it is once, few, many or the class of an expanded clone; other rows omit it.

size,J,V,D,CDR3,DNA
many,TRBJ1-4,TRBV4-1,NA,CASSQPNEKLFF,TGCGCCAGCAGCCAACCTAATGAAAAACTGTTTTTT
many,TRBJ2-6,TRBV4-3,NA,CASSQDMGSGANVLTF,TGCGCCAGCAGCCAAGATATGGGCTCTGGGGCCAACGTCCTGACTTTC
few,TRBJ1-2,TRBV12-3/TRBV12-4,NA,CASRSARRGYGYTF,TGTGCCAGCAGGTCCGCACGACGGGGCTATGGCTACACCTTC
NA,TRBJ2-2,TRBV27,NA,CASSKALTTTTGELFF,TGTGCCAGCAGTAAAGCCCTGACTACTACCACCGGGGAGCTGTTTTTT
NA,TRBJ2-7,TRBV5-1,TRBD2,CASSLDSSGGSSYEQYF,TGCGCCAGCAGCTTGGATTCTAGCGGGGGTAGCTCCTACGAGCAGTACTTC
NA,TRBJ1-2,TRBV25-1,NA,CASSGTGSYGYTF,TGTGCCAGCAGTGGCACAGGGTCCTATGGCTACACCTTC
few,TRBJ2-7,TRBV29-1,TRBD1,CSAARDRTYNEQYF,TGCAGCGCTGCCCGGGACAGGACCTACAATGAGCAGTACTTC
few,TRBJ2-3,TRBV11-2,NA,CASSFMADSTDTQYF,TGTGCCAGCAGCTTTATGGCGGATAGCACAGATACGCAGTATTTT
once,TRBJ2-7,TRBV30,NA,CAWSKLGSSYEQYF,TGTGCCTGGAGTAAGCTGGGAAGCTCCTACGAGCAGTACTTC
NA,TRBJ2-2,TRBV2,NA,CASNPRAGAYNTGELFF,TGTGCCAGCAACCCCCGGGCGGGGGCCTATAACACCGGGGAGCTGTTTTTT
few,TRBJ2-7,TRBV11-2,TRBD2,CASSLDRGRGSYEQYF,TGTGCCAGCAGCTTAGATCGCGGGAGGGGTTCCTACGAGCAGTACTTC
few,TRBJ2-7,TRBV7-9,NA,CASSSGALMVYEQYF,TGTGCCAGCAGCTCGGGAGCCCTTATGGTATACGAGCAGTACTTC
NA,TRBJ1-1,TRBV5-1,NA,CASSLAGPTGNTEAFF,TGCGCCAGCAGCCTAGCAGGACCGACAGGAAACACTGAAGCTTTCTTT
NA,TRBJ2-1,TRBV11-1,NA,CASSLTDPYEQFF,TGTGCCAGCAGCTTAACAGACCCCTACGAGCAGTTCTTC
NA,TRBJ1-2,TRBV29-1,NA,CSVSGEGRDFYGYTF,TGCAGCGTTTCAGGGGAGGGCAGAGACTTCTATGGCTACACCTTC
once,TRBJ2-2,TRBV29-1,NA,CSVESGANTGELFF,TGCAGCGTTGAAAGCGGAGCGAACACCGGGGAGCTGTTTTTT
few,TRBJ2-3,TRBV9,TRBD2,CASSEGGSGDTQYF,TGTGCCAGCAGCGAGGGCGGGAGTGGTGATACGCAGTATTTT
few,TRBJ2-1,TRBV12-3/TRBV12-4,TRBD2,CASSPPPKLAGAASRSYNEQFF,TGTGCCAGCAGTCCCCCCCCTAAACTAGCGGGGGCCGCATCGCGATCCTACAATGAGCAGTTCTTC
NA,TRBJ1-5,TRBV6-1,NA,CASTIMGGRLTGNQPQHF,TGTGCCAGCACCATTATGGGCGGGCGACTTACCGGCAATCAGCCCCAGCATTTT
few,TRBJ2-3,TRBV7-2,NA,CASSLAKGPDTQYF,TGTGCCAGCAGCTTAGCGAAGGGCCCAGATACGCAGTATTTT
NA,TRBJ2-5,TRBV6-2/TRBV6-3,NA,CASKKPTNRGIQETQYF,TGTGCCAGCAAAAAACCCACTAATCGGGGGATCCAAGAGACCCAGTACTTC
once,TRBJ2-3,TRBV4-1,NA,CASSQASGSSDTQYF,TGCGCCAGCAGCCAAGCTTCCGGGTCCTCAGATACGCAGTATTTT
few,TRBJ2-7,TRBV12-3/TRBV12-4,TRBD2,CASSLALGTSGRALEQYF,TGTGCCAGCAGTTTAGCGCTTGGGACTAGCGGGAGGGCCCTCGAGCAGTACTTC
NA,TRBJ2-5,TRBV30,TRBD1,CAWTQGVGETQYF,TGTGCCTGGACACAGGGGGTTGGGGAGACCCAGTACTTC
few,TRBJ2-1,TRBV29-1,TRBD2,CSVEFEGGSYNEQFF,TGCAGCGTTGAATTTGAGGGAGGGTCCTACAATGAGCAGTTCTTC
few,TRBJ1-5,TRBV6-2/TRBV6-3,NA,CASARIHRVGVSQPQHF,TGTGCCAGCGCGCGGATCCACAGGGTGGGTGTAAGCCAGCCCCAGCATTTT
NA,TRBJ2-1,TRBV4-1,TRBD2,CASSQVSLAGGDEQFF,TGCGCCAGCAGCCAAGTGTCACTAGCGGGAGGGGATGAGCAGTTCTTC
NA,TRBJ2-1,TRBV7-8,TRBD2,CASSREWLAGPSSYNEQFF,TGTGCCAGCAGTCGCGAGTGGCTAGCGGGGCCGAGCTCCTACAATGAGCAGTTCTTC
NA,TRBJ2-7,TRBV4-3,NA,CARSQDLGVAGYYEQYF,TGCGCCCGCAGCCAAGACCTCGGGGTAGCTGGATACTACGAGCAGTACTTC
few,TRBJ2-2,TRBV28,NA,CASRESVVSNTGELFF,TGTGCCAGCAGGGAATCGGTCGTATCGAACACCGGGGAGCTGTTTTTT
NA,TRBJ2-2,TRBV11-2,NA,CASSLPATGELFF,TGTGCCAGCAGCTTACCAGCTACCGGGGAGCTGTTTTTT
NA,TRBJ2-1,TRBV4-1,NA,CASSQGLGHPEQFF,TGCGCCAGCAGCCAGGGCCTAGGACACCCTGAGCAGTTCTTC
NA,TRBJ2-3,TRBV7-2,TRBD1,CASSPDRGADTQYF,TGTGCCAGCAGCCCGGACAGGGGCGCAGATACGCAGTATTTT
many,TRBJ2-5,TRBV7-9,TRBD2,CASTLLAGQETQYF,TGTGCCAGCACCCTGCTAGCGGGGCAAGAGACCCAGTACTTC
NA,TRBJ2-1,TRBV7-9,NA,CASSLLAAGSYNEQFF,TGTGCCAGCAGCTTATTGGCTGCTGGTTCCTACAATGAGCAGTTCTTC
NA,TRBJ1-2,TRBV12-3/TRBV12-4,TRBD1,CASTSTGGLSVNYGYTF,TGTGCCAGCACCTCGACAGGGGGTCTGTCCGTGAACTATGGCTACACCTTC
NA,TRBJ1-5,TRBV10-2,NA,CACGSRAYQPQHF,TGCGCCTGCGGGAGCAGGGCCTATCAGCCCCAGCATTTT
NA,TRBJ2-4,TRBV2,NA,CASTRDELAKNIQYF,TGTGCCAGCACCCGAGATGAGTTAGCCAAAAACATTCAGTACTTC
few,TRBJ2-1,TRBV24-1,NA,CATSGAIGVAGNNEQFF,TGTGCCACCAGTGGGGCCATCGGAGTGGCGGGAAACAATGAGCAGTTCTTC
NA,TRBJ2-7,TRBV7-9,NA,CASSLAIGSYNEQYF,TGTGCCAGCAGCTTAGCGATTGGCTCCTACAATGAGCAGTACTTC
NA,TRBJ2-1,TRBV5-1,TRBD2,CASSLASGNIYEQFF,TGCGCCAGCAGCTTGGCTAGCGGGAACATCTATGAGCAGTTCTTC
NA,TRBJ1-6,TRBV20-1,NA,CSPVQVANSPLHF,TGCAGCCCGGTCCAGGTTGCGAATTCACCCCTCCACTTT